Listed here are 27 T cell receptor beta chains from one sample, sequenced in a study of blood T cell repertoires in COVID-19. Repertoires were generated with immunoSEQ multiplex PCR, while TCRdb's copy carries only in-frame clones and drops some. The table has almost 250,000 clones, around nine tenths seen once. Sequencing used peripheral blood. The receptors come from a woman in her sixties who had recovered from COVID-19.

In nucleotides, the CDR3 is TGTGCCAGCAGCTTAGGGGGACAGGGTGTGCGGCCCCAGCATTTT. As protein: CASSLGGQGVRPQHF. The V gene is TRBV7-9, the J gene TRBJ1-5, with 9 bases aligning to TRBD1. The CDR3 extends over 15 amino acids. Germline CDR1 is SEHNR and CDR2 is FQNEAQ (reference sequence). V lost 1 base to trimming and J lost 9 bases; unmatched junction nucleotides: 7. The whole variable domain, remainder taken from reference TRBV7-9 and TRBJ1-5, is DTGVSQNPRHKITKRGQNVTFRCDPISEHNRLYWYRQTLGQGPEFLTYFQNEAQLEKSRLLSDRFSAERPKGSFSTLEIQRTEQGDSAMYLCASSLGGQGVRPQHFGDGTRLSIL.

The CDR3, as DNA: TGTGCCAGCAGGGCCACCGGGACAGGGGACTACGAGCAGTACTTC. It translates to CASRATGTGDYEQYF. The chain links TRBV6-5 to TRBJ2-7; 10 nucleotides align to TRBD1. Looked up from germline, CDR1 is MNHEY and CDR2 is SVGAGI. The V segment lost 6 bases and the J segment 3 bases; nucleotides outside the gene matches: 8. The CDR3 totals 15 residues.

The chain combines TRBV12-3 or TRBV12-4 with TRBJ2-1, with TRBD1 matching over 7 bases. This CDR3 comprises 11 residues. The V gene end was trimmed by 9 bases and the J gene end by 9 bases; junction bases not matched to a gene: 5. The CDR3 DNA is TGTGCCAGTATAACAGGGGCTGAGCAGTTCTTC. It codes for CASITGAEQFF.

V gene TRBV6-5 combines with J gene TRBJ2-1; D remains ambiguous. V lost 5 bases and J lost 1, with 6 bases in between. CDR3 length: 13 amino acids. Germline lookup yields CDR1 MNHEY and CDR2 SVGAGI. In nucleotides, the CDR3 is TGTGCCAGCAGTATAGAGTCCTACAATGAGCAGTTCTTC. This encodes CASSIESYNEQFF.

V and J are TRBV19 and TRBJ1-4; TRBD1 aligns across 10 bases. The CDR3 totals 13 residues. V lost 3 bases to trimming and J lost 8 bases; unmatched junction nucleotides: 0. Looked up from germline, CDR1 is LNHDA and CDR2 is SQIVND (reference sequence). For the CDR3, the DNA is TGTGCCAGTAGTATGGACAGGGGGGAAAAACTGTTTTTT. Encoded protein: CASSMDRGEKLFF.

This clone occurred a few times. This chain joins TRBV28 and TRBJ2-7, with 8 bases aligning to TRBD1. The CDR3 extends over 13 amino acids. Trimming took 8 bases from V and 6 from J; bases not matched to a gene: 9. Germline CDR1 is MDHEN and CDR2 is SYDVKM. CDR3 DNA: TGTGCCAGCTGGACAGGGTTGGTCCGCGAGCAGTACTTC. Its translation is CASWTGLVREQYF.

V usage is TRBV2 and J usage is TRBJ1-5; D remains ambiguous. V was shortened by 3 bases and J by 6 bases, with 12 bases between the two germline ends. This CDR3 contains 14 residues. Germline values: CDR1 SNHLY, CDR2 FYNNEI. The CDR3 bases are TGTGCCAGCAGTGACTTGCTCTTGAGTCAGCCCCAGCATTTT. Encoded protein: CASSDLLLSQPQHF.

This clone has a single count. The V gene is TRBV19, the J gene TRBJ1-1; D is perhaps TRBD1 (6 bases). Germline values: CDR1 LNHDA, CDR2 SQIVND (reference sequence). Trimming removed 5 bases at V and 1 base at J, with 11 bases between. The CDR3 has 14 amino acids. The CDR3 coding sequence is TGTGCCAGTAGTGGTCCGACAGGGAACACTGAAGCTTTCTTT. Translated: CASSGPTGNTEAFF.

Here the CDR3 DNA reads TGTGCCAGCAGCTTCCGCCTCGACAGGGGGCGACTCTACGAGCAGTACTTC. This gives the protein CASSFRLDRGRLYEQYF. This chain connects TRBV11-2 to TRBJ2-7; 10 nucleotides line up with TRBD1. The CDR3 extends over 17 amino acids. Trimming removed 3 bases from V and 3 bases from J; junction bases left unmatched: 11. Germline V gene data show CDR1 as SGHAT and CDR2 as FQNNGV.

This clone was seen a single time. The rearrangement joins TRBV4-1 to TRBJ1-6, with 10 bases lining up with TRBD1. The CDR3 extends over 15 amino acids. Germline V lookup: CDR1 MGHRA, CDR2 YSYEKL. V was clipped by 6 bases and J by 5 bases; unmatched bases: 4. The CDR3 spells CASRPGTGDNSPLHF. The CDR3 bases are TGCGCCAGCAGACCCGGGACAGGGGATAATTCACCCCTCCACTTT.

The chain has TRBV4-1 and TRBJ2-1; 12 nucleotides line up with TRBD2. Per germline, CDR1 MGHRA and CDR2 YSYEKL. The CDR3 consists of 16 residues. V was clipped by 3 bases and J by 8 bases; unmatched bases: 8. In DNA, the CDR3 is TGCGCCAGCAGCCACCTACTAGCGGGGGGTTTCTATGAGCAGTTCTTC. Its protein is CASSHLLAGGFYEQFF.

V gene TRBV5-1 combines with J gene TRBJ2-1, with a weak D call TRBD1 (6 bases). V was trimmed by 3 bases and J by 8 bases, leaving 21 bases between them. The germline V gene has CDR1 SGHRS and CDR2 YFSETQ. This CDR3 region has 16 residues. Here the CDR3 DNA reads TGCGCCAGCAGCTCACGTCAAACTGGGGGCCCTGATGAGCAGTTCTTC. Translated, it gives CASSSRQTGGPDEQFF. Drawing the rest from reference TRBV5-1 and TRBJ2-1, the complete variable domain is KAGVTQTPRYLIKTRGQQVTLSCSPISGHRSVSWYQQTPGQGLQFLFEYFSETQRNKGNFPGRFSGRQFSNSRSEMNVSTLELGDSALYLCASSSRQTGGPDEQFFGPGTRLTVL.

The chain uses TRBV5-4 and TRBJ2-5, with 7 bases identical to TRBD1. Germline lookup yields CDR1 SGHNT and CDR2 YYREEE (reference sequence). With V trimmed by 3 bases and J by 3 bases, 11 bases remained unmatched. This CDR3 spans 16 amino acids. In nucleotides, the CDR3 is TGTGCCAGCAGCTCGCCCCTAGACAGGGCGAAAGAGACCCAGTACTTC. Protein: CASSSPLDRAKETQYF.

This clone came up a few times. The CDR3 DNA reads as TGTGCCAGCAGCTTTGGCGGGGGAGGGTCGGAGACCCAGTACTTC. It is translated as CASSFGGGGSETQYF. The chain joins TRBV7-9 to TRBJ2-5, with 7 bases matching TRBD2. The V and J ends lost 3 bases and 5 bases, in that order; junction bases with no gene match: 9. From germline, CDR1 is SEHNR and CDR2 FQNEAQ (reference sequence). The CDR3 is 15 amino acids.

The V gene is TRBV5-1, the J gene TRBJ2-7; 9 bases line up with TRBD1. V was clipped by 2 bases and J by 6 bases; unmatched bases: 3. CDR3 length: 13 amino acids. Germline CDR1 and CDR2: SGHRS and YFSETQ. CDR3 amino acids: CASSLTGGVEQYF. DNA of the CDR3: TGCGCCAGCAGCTTAACAGGGGGCGTCGAGCAGTACTTC.

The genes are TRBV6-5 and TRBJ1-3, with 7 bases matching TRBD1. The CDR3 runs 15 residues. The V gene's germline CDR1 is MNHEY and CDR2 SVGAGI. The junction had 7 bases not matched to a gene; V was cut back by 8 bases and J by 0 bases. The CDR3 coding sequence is TGTGCCAGCCGCCCGGGACAGCCCTCTGGAAACACCATATATTTT. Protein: CASRPGQPSGNTIYF.

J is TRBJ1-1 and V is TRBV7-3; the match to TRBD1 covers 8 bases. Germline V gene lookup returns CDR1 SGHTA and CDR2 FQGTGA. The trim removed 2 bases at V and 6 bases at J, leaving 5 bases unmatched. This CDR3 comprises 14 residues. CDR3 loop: CASSLGQGKAEAFF. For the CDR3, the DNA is TGTGCCAGCAGCTTAGGACAGGGAAAGGCTGAAGCTTTCTTT.

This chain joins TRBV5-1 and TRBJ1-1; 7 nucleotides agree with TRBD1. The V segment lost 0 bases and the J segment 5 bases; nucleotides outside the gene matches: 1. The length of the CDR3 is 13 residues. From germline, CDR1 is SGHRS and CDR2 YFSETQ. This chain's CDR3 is CASSLAQGTEAFF. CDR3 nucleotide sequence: TGCGCCAGCAGCTTGGCACAGGGGACTGAAGCTTTCTTT.

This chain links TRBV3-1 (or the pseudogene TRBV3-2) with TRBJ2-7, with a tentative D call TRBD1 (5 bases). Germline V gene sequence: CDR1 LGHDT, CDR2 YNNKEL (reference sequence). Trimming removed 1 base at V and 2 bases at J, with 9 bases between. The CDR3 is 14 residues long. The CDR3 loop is CASSQGRQTYEQYF. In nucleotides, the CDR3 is TGTGCCAGCAGCCAAGGACGACAGACCTACGAGCAGTACTTC.

Here the CDR3 reads CASSRGGAGTDTQYF. As DNA, the CDR3 is TGTGCCAGCAGCCGCGGGGGGGCGGGCACAGATACGCAGTATTTT. The V and J genes are TRBV11-3 and TRBJ2-3, with TRBD2 identical over 9 bases. The CDR3 is 15 residues long. V lost 5 bases and J lost 1; bases outside the gene matches: 4. Per germline, CDR1 SGHNT and CDR2 YENEEA. The variable domain in full, completed from reference TRBV11-3 and TRBJ2-3, reads EAGVVQSPRYKIIEKKQPVAFWCNPISGHNTLYWYLQNLGQGPELLIRYENEEAVDDSQLPKDRFSAERLKGVDSTLKIQPAELGDSAVYLCASSRGGAGTDTQYFGPGTRLTVL.

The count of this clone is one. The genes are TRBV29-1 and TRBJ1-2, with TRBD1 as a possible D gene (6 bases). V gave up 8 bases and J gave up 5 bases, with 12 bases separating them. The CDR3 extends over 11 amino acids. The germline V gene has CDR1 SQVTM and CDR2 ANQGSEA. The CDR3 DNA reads TGCAGCCACTTTACAGGGTATGGCTACACCTTC. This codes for CSHFTGYGYTF. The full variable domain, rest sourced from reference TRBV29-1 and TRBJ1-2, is SAVISQKPSRDICQRGTSLTIQCQVDSQVTMMFWYRQQPGQSLTLIATANQGSEATYESGFVIDKFPISRPNLTFSTLTVSNMSPEDSSIYLCSHFTGYGYTFGSGTRLTVV.

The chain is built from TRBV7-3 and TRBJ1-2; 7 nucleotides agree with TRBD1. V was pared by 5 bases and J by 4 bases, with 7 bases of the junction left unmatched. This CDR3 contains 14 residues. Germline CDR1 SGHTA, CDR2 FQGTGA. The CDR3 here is CASSPGGGGYGYTF. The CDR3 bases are TGTGCCAGCAGCCCCGGAGGGGGCGGCTATGGCTACACCTTC.

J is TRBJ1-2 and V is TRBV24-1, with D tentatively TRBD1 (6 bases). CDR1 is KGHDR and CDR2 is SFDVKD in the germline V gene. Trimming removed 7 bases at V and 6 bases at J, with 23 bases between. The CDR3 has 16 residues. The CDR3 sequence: CATRSPGATGKDGYTF. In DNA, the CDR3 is TGTGCCACCAGGTCCCCAGGGGCTACGGGGAAGGATGGCTACACCTTC.

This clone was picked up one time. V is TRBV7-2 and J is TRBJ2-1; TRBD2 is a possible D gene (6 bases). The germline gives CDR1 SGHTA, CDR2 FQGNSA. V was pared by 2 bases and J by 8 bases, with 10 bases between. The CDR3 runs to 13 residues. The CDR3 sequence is CASSLRGVYEQFF. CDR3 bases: TGTGCCAGCAGCTTACGCGGGGTCTATGAGCAGTTCTTC.

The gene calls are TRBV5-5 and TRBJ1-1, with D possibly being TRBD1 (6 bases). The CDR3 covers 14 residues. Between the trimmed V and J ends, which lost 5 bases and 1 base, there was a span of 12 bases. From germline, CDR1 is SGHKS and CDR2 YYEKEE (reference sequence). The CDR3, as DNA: TGTGCCAGCAGACCGGGACACCAGAACACTGAAGCTTTCTTT. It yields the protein CASRPGHQNTEAFF.

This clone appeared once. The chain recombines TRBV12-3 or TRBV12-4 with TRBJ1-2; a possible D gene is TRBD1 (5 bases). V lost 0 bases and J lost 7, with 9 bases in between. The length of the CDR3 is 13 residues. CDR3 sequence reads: CASSLAGALGYTF. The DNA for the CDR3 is TGTGCCAGCAGTTTAGCAGGGGCTCTTGGCTACACCTTC.

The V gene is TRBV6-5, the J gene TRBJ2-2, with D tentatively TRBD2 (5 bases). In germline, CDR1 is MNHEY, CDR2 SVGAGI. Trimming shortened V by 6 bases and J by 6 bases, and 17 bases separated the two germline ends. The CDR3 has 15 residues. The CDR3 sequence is CASRRNAGIPGELFF. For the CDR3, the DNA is TGTGCCAGCAGGAGGAATGCCGGGATTCCCGGGGAGCTGTTTTTT.